A single sample gave rise to the 9 T cell receptor beta chains below, sequenced in a study of T-cell reconstitution after alpha-beta-depleted transplantation in children (dated by TCRdb to 2015 to 2016). The library was prepared using PCR. The sample was run on an Illumina HiSeq 2500. Molecular barcoding was employed in the preparation of TCR libraries, with unique molecular identifiers being used to normalize TCRbeta repertoire quantification. TCRdb reanalyzed the raw reads on its own, using fastp at Q25 for trimming and MiXCR for clone calling, and kept in-frame beta chains. Identical CDR3 protein sequences are pooled into one entry, listed with their most common genes and DNA. Recorded for this sample are approximately 340,000 distinct CDR3 sequences; about a tenth of them occurred a single time. The leading ten clones occupy 2% to 2.5% of the sample. The source material was PBMCs from the stem cell graft donor, sampled from the stem cell graft. The receptors shown here come from a human donor who donated a stem cell graft to a child with acute lymphoblastic leukemia.

V and J are TRBV14 and TRBJ2-4; D unclear. Germline CDR1 is SGHDN and CDR2 is FVKESK. The CDR3 runs to 13 residues. The V and J ends lost 0 bases and 9 bases respectively, with 9 bases between them. The CDR3, as DNA: TGTGCCAGCAGCCAAGATCGGGCTAGCATTCAGTACTTC. Translation gives CASSQDRASIQYF.

The table lists this clonotype with many counts. The V and J genes are TRBV28 and TRBJ1-2, with D maybe TRBD1 (6 bases). The CDR3 sequence is 14 residues long. Per the germline V gene, CDR1 is MDHEN and CDR2 is SYDVKM. The germline V and J ends were trimmed by 6 bases and 6 bases, with 17 bases remaining between them. This chain's CDR3 is CASSAEAGGDGYTF. CDR3 DNA sequence: TGTGCCAGCAGCGCCGAGGCGGGGGGCGATGGCTACACCTTC.

This clonotype was recorded a few times. This chain uses TRBV20-1 with TRBJ2-1, with D maybe TRBD2 (6 bases). Germline V gene data show CDR1 as DFQATT and CDR2 as SNEGSKA (reference sequence). The CDR3 contains 15 residues. V lost 5 bases, J lost 0 bases, and 14 bases lay in between. CDR3 bases: TGCAGTGCTCGAAACCTAGCGTACTCCTACAATGAGCAGTTCTTC. Protein: CSARNLAYSYNEQFF.

The chain employs TRBV5-5 and TRBJ2-5; 7 bases agree with TRBD2. V was pared by 0 bases and J by 5 bases, with 7 bases of the junction left unmatched. The germline gives CDR1 SGHKS, CDR2 YYEKEE (reference sequence). The length of the CDR3 is 15 residues. DNA for the CDR3: TGTGCCAGCAGCTTGGAACTAGCGTACCGGGAGACCCAGTACTTC. Protein: CASSLELAYRETQYF.

This clonotype was seen many times. This chain connects TRBV20-1 to TRBJ2-1; D gene ambiguous. The CDR3 consists of 14 residues. Trimming cost V 1 base and J 5 bases, with 12 bases left between them. Germline lookup yields CDR1 DFQATT and CDR2 SNEGSKA (reference sequence). The CDR3: CSARAASYNNEQFF. The CDR3 nucleotides read TGCAGTGCTAGAGCTGCTTCCTACAACAATGAGCAGTTCTTC.

V usage is TRBV15 and J usage is TRBJ1-4, with unresolved D. The CDR3 runs 15 residues. Trimming removed 0 bases at V and 6 bases at J, with 11 bases between. CDR1 is LNHNV, CDR2 YYDKDF, per germline (reference sequence). DNA for the CDR3: TGTGCCACCAGCAGAGAAGGGAATGGGGATGAAAAACTGTTTTTT. Translated: CATSREGNGDEKLFF.

In this sample, this clonotype turned up many times. The chain combines TRBV20-1 with TRBJ1-1, with 9 bases fitting TRBD1. The germline V gene has CDR1 DFQATT and CDR2 SNEGSKA (reference sequence). CDR3 length equals 18 residues. V shed 0 bases and J 1 base; nucleotides not matched to a gene: 12. The CDR3 sequence is CSAREPTGGILPNTEAFF. CDR3 DNA sequence: TGCAGTGCTAGAGAGCCGACAGGGGGTATCCTACCGAACACTGAAGCTTTCTTT.

The chain is built from TRBV28 and TRBJ2-3; 10 bases line up with TRBD2. CDR3 length equals 21 residues. CDR1 is MDHEN, CDR2 SYDVKM, per germline. Unmatched junction bases numbered 21, after V lost 4 bases and J lost 2 bases. CDR3 sequence (DNA): TGTGCCAGCAGTTGGAGGTCTTCGGCGCTAGGACTAGCGGACCCCACAGATACGCAGTATTTT. Protein sequence: CASSWRSSALGLADPTDTQYF.

The V call is TRBV6-5, the J call TRBJ2-7; D remains unclear. Germline V gene sequence: CDR1 MNHEY, CDR2 SVGAGI. V gave up 0 bases and J gave up 5 bases, with 11 bases separating them. The CDR3 runs 14 residues. CDR3 region: CASSYSTYADEQYF. DNA for the CDR3: TGTGCCAGCAGTTACTCGACATATGCGGACGAGCAGTACTTC.